The 24 T cell receptor beta chains in this list originate from one sample, sequenced in a study of regulatory T cells in long-lasting Graves disease (TCRdb year 2021). The time point label, as the study defines it: newly diagnosed GD, antithyroid drugs for less than 3 months. For both TCR sequencing and RNA sequencing, RNA was extracted from PBMCs using TRIzol. The method behind the library was multiplex PCR. The instrument was an Illumina HiSeq 4000. TCR beta libraries were built with iRepertoire HTBI primers and Arm-PCR amplification of CDR3 regions. In TCRdb, the public reads were trimmed at Q25 with fastp and aligned with MiXCR, with productive beta chains retained. Here each entry gathers all rows of one CDR3 protein and keeps the most common genes and DNA. This sample is represented by about 350,000 distinct CDR3 sequences; 15% to 20% of them were singletons. The ten largest clones capture around 20% of the sample.

In addition, the sample was reused for a study of T cells in Graves' hyperthyroidism and ophthalmopathy.

The sequencing here drew on peripheral blood mononuclear cells (PBMCs), taken at new diagnosis, from a patient treated with antithyroid drugs. Receptor source: a woman younger than 35 with Graves disease. Donor details come from another sample of the same person, matched by shared clones.

This clonotype was found many times. This chain links TRBV30 with TRBJ1-4; 7 nucleotides agree with TRBD1. The CDR3 totals 15 residues. V lost 1 base to trimming and J lost 5 bases; unmatched junction nucleotides: 7. Germline V gives CDR1 GTSNPN, CDR2 SVGIG (reference sequence). The CDR3 spells CAWSARQGENEKLFF. CDR3 DNA: TGTGCCTGGAGTGCCCGACAGGGCGAAAATGAAAAACTGTTTTTT.

This clonotype came up many times. This chain's CDR3 is CASSKLAGVEYEQYF. CDR3 coding DNA: TGCGCCAGCAGCAAACTAGCGGGAGTTGAATACGAGCAGTACTTC. This chain uses TRBV5-1 with TRBJ2-7, with 11 bases fitting TRBD2. The germline V gene encodes CDR1 SGHRS and CDR2 YFSETQ. With 4 bases clipped from V and 4 bases from J, the junction kept 7 bases outside the gene matches. The CDR3 runs to 15 residues.

The chain uses TRBV3-1 and TRBJ1-1; D may be TRBD1 (5 bases). This CDR3 spans 14 amino acids. From germline, CDR1 is LGHDT and CDR2 YNNKEL (reference sequence). V lost 3 bases, J lost 3 bases, and 11 bases lay in between. CDR3 residues: CASSHPGTYTEAFF. CDR3 DNA sequence: TGTGCCAGCAGCCATCCAGGGACCTACACTGAAGCTTTCTTT.

In this sample, this clonotype turned up many times. The chain has TRBV4-1 and TRBJ2-1; D uncertain. CDR1 and CDR2 (germline): MGHRA, YSYEKL. The CDR3 contains 14 residues. V was cut by 1 base and J by 5 bases, with 9 bases left in between. CDR3: CASSQVLQNNEQFF. As DNA, the CDR3 is TGCGCCAGCAGCCAAGTCTTACAGAACAATGAGCAGTTCTTC.

As DNA, the CDR3 is TGTGCCAGCAGCCAAGATTTCAGTTCCTGGACACCTGTTTCCTACGAGCAGTACTTC. Its translation is CASSQDFSSWTPVSYEQYF. The chain is built from TRBV4-2 and TRBJ2-7, with a tentative D call TRBD1 (5 bases). The V gene lost 0 bases and the J gene lost 1 base, with 22 bases spanning the gap. In germline, CDR1 is LGHNA, CDR2 YNFKEQ. CDR3 length: 19 amino acids.

The J gene is TRBJ2-1, the V gene TRBV7-9; 14 bases align to TRBD2. Germline CDR1 SEHNR, CDR2 FQNEAQ (reference sequence). V gave up 4 bases and J gave up 2 bases; unmatched junction bases: 4. The CDR3 runs 17 residues. The chain's CDR3 is CASSSRLAGGAYNEQFF. The CDR3 DNA reads TGTGCCAGCAGCTCCAGACTAGCGGGGGGGGCCTACAATGAGCAGTTCTTC.

V gene TRBV4-2 combines with J gene TRBJ1-1, with 7 bases matching TRBD1. Looked up from germline, CDR1 is LGHNA and CDR2 is YNFKEQ. The length of the CDR3 is 15 residues. J was trimmed by 3 bases and V by 4 bases; bases with no gene match: 8. CDR3 sequence reads: CASSPRGGWDTEAFF. In DNA, the CDR3 is TGTGCCAGCAGCCCCCGAGGGGGCTGGGACACTGAAGCTTTCTTT.

The chain combines TRBV29-1 with TRBJ2-3; D unclear. Germline CDR1 reads SQVTM; CDR2 reads ANQGSEA. The CDR3 runs to 12 residues. With 5 bases removed from V and 4 bases from J, the gap between germline ends came to 10 bases. The CDR3 is CSVIPVADTQYF. The CDR3 nucleotides read TGCAGCGTTATTCCAGTCGCAGATACGCAGTATTTT.

This clonotype showed up just a few times. The rearrangement uses TRBV7-8 and TRBJ1-1; 8 bases map to TRBD1. With 1 base clipped from V and 4 bases from J, the junction kept 8 bases outside the gene matches. CDR1 and CDR2 (germline): SGHVS, FQNEAQ. CDR3 length equals 16 residues. CDR3 sequence: CASSLVRQGAGTEAFF. CDR3 coding DNA: TGTGCCAGCAGCTTAGTACGCCAGGGGGCCGGCACTGAAGCTTTCTTT. Combining the CDR3 with reference TRBV7-8 and TRBJ1-1 gives the whole variable domain GAGVSQSPRYKVAKRGQDVALRCDPISGHVSLFWYQQALGQGPEFLTYFQNEAQLDKSGLPSDRFFAERPEGSVSTLKIQRTQQEDSAVYLCASSLVRQGAGTEAFFGQGTRLTVV.

Of note for this clonotype: A much more abundant neighbour one base away suggests this may be a read error. The V call is TRBV20-1, the J call TRBJ2-7, with D possibly being TRBD2 (5 bases). Germline V gene sequence: CDR1 DFQATT, CDR2 SNEGSKA (reference sequence). This CDR3 spans 14 amino acids. Written as DNA, the CDR3 is TGCAGTGCTACGCGGGTCCAGCGGACCTACAAGCAGTACTTC. This gives the protein CSATRVQRTYKQYF.

This clonotype was recorded a few times. The CDR3 is CASSRRDPLNEQFF. The CDR3 DNA sequence: TGTGCCAGCAGCCGCCGGGACCCGCTCAATGAGCAGTTCTTC. J is TRBJ2-1 and V is TRBV11-2; either TRBD1 or TRBD2 may fit D (5 bases each). Trimming pared 5 bases from V and 6 bases from J, leaving 14 bases between. Germline V gene sequence: CDR1 SGHAT, CDR2 FQNNGV. The CDR3 is 14 amino acids.

This clonotype was counted many times. The chain employs TRBV12-3 or TRBV12-4 and TRBJ2-1; 8 bases are a match to TRBD1. The ends lost 4 bases at V and 10 bases at J; junction bases unmatched: 12. The CDR3 totals 15 residues. The CDR3 DNA follows: TGTGCCAGCAGTTCCCAGGACAGGGCCAGCGTGGAGCAGTTCTTC. Translated: CASSSQDRASVEQFF.

This clonotype was seen at least ten times. This rearrangement joins TRBV28 to TRBJ1-2, with D possibly being TRBD1 (5 bases). Trimming cost V 3 bases and J 4 bases, with 12 bases left between them. CDR1 MDHEN and CDR2 SYDVKM come from the germline V gene. The CDR3 consists of 14 residues. The CDR3 DNA is TGTGCCAGCAGTTTTTCCAGGGCCTCCTATGGCTACACCTTC. The encoded protein is CASSFSRASYGYTF.

For this clonotype: This may be a read error, as it is one base from a much larger clone. The rearrangement links TRBV25-1 to TRBJ1-4; 8 bases line up with TRBD1. Germline CDR1 is MGHDK and CDR2 is SYGVNS. The ends lost 5 bases at V and 10 bases at J; junction bases unmatched: 6. The CDR3 sequence is 13 residues long. As DNA, the CDR3 is TGTGCCAGCAGTCGGACAGGGACTGGAAAACTGTTTTTT. It encodes CASSRTGTGKLFF.

Worth noting for this clonotype: This sequence may be a read error, since a much larger clone differs from it by one base. The V gene is TRBV11-2, the J gene TRBJ1-3; possibly TRBD1 for D (6 bases). Germline V gene data show CDR1 as SGHAT and CDR2 as FQNNGV. The CDR3 runs 15 residues. The CDR3 loop reads CASSLAGTFGNAIYF. The CDR3 DNA sequence: TGTGCCAGCAGCTTAGCGGGGACATTTGGAAACGCCATATATTTT.

This clonotype turned up a few times. The rearrangement uses TRBV30 and TRBJ2-3; D is ambiguous. From germline, CDR1 is GTSNPN and CDR2 SVGIG (reference sequence). This CDR3 is built from 15 residues. V shed 0 bases and J shed 0 bases, with 10 bases lying between them. CDR3 loop: CAWSVLSASTDTQYF. CDR3 in DNA: TGTGCCTGGAGTGTACTTTCCGCTAGCACAGATACGCAGTATTTT.

This clonotype was picked up many times. The chain carries TRBV11-2 and TRBJ1-1; D not certain. CDR3 size: 18 residues. The germline CDR1 and CDR2 sequences are SGHAT and FQNNGV. The germline V and J ends were trimmed by 0 bases and 0 bases, with 17 bases remaining between them. The CDR3 loop reads CASSLDRRKLWMNTEAFF. The CDR3 DNA sequence: TGTGCCAGCAGCTTAGATCGAAGAAAGTTGTGGATGAACACTGAAGCTTTCTTT.

This clonotype appeared many times. The chain is built from TRBV6-2 or TRBV6-3 and TRBJ2-5, with TRBD1 identical over 9 bases. Trimming removed 5 bases from V and 4 bases from J; junction bases left unmatched: 14. The CDR3 length is 17 residues. Germline CDR1 reads MNHEY; CDR2 reads SVGEGT. CDR3 nucleotides: TGTGCCAGCAGTGGATCCAGGGACAGGGCTACCGGAGAGACCCAGTACTTC. This translates into CASSGSRDRATGETQYF.

A note on this clonotype: A much larger clone lies a single base off, so this may be a read error. The chain uses TRBV18 and TRBJ1-2; D is unresolved. Germline CDR1 KGHSH, CDR2 LQKENI. Trimming pared 3 bases from V and 7 bases from J, leaving 12 bases between. The CDR3 runs 13 residues. Here the CDR3 reads CASSPRGGSGYTF. CDR3 in DNA: TGTGCCAGCTCACCCAGAGGAGGAAGTGGCTACACCTTC.

This clonotype occurred many times. V and J are TRBV11-2 and TRBJ2-7; D unclear. Between the trimmed V and J ends, which lost 3 bases and 0 bases, there was a span of 6 bases. There are 13 residues in the CDR3. Germline values: CDR1 SGHAT, CDR2 FQNNGV. The CDR3 coding sequence is TGTGCCAGCAGCTTCACTCACTCCTACGAGCAGTACTTC. Its translation is CASSFTHSYEQYF.

The genes are TRBV20-1 and TRBJ2-2; 7 nucleotides match TRBD2. V was clipped by 0 bases and J by 6 bases; unmatched bases: 7. CDR3 length equals 15 residues. Per germline, CDR1 DFQATT and CDR2 SNEGSKA (reference sequence). CDR3 protein: CSAREPSGESGELFF. The CDR3 DNA reads TGCAGTGCTAGAGAGCCCAGCGGGGAATCCGGGGAGCTGTTTTTT.

This clonotype was counted a few times. The rearrangement links TRBV11-3 to TRBJ2-2; the D is unclear. This CDR3 contains 14 residues. Trimming removed 4 bases at V and 8 bases at J, with 14 bases between. CDR1 is SGHNT and CDR2 is YENEEA in the germline V gene. DNA for the CDR3: TGTGCCAGCAGCTCCGAGACTGTGGCTGGGGAGCTGTTTTTT. Its protein is CASSSETVAGELFF.

About this clonotype itself: A single base separates this from a much larger clone, so it may be a read error. Here the CDR3 omits its conserved ending phenylalanine or tryptophan, so a read error is the likely source. This chain connects TRBV2 to TRBJ2-2; weak D call: TRBD2 (6 bases). Germline V CDR1 and CDR2: SNHLY, FYNNEI. CDR3 length: 15 amino acids. V was clipped by 6 bases and J by 4 bases, with 15 bases between them. CDR3 coding DNA: TGTGCCAGCAGGGACCGCCAGGGAGGCACCGGGGAGCTGTTTCTT. Its translation is CASRDRQGGTGELFL.

This clonotype was seen at least ten times. V is TRBV2 and J is TRBJ2-7, with D possibly being TRBD1 (5 bases). The CDR3 runs to 13 residues. Germline V gives CDR1 SNHLY, CDR2 FYNNEI. Trimming left V 6 bases short and J 4 bases short, with 13 bases between. In DNA form, the CDR3 reads TGTGCCAGCAGGGGGCTTCAGGGTTACGAGCAGTACTTC. It translates to CASRGLQGYEQYF.